This TCR beta chain stems from a study of OX40 agonist ivuxolimab in advanced cancers. This CDR3 has 14 amino acids. Germline CDR1 is MNHEY and CDR2 is SMNVEV (reference sequence). V was cut by 1 base and J by 2 bases, with 9 bases left in between. TCRdb's copy holds only in-frame clones and misses some; the assay was immunoSEQ multiplex PCR. Counted here are roughly 66,000 clones, approximately 83% occurring once; the ten biggest clones make up 0.7%. The J gene is TRBJ2-7, the V gene TRBV27; D is undetermined. This receptor was taken from an adult with an advanced solid tumor such as melanoma, head and neck, liver or kidney cancer. The sample here was CD4+ or CD8+ T cells sorted from blood, taken in a trial of the OX40 agonist ivuxolimab. DNA for the CDR3: TGTGCCAGCAGTTTATTTAACTCGGCCTACGAGCAGTACTTC. It yields the protein CASSLFNSAYEQYF.